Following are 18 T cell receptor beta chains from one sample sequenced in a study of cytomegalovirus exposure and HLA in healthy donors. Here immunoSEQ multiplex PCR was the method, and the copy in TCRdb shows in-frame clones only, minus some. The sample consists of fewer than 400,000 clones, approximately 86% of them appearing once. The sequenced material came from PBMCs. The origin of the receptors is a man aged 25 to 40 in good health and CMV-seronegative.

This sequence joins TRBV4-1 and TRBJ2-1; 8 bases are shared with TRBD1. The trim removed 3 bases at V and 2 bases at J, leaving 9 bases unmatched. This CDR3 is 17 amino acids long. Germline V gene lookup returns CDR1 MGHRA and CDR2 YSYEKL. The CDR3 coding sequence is TGCGCCAGCAGCCACCAAAATCCGGGACAGGCCTACAATGAGCAGTTCTTC. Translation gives CASSHQNPGQAYNEQFF.

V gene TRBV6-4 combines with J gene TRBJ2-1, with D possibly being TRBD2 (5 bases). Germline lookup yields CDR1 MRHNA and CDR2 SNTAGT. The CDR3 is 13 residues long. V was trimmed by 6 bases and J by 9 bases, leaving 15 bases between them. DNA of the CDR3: TGTGCCAGCAGCGAGACTATTCAGACTGAGCAGTTCTTC. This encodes CASSETIQTEQFF.

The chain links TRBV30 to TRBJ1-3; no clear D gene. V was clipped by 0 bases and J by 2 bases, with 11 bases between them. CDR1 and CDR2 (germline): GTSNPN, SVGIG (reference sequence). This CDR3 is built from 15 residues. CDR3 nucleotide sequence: TGTGCCTGGAGTGTATCTCTAATTACTGGAAACACCATATATTTT. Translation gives CAWSVSLITGNTIYF.

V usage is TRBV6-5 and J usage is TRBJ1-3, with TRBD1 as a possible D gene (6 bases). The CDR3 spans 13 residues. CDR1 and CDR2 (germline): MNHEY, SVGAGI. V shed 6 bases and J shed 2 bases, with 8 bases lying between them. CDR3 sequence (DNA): TGTGCCAGCAGACAGGGCCCTGGAAACACCATATATTTT. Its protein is CASRQGPGNTIYF.

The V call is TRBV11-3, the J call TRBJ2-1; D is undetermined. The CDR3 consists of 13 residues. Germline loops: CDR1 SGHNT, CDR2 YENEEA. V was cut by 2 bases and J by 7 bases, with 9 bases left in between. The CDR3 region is CASSLSESNEQFF. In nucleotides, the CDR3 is TGTGCCAGCAGCTTATCGGAGAGTAATGAGCAGTTCTTC.

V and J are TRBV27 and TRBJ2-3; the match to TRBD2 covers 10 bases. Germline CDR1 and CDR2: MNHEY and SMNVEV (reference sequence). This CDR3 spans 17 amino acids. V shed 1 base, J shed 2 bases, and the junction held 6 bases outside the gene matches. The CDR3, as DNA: TGTGCCAGCAGTTTATTGGGACTAGCGAAAAACACAGATACGCAGTATTTT. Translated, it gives CASSLLGLAKNTDTQYF.

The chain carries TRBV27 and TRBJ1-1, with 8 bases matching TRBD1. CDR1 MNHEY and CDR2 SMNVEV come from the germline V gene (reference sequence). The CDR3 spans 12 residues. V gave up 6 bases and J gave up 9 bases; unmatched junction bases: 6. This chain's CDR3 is CASREWTGQAFF. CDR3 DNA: TGTGCCAGCAGGGAATGGACAGGGCAAGCTTTCTTT.

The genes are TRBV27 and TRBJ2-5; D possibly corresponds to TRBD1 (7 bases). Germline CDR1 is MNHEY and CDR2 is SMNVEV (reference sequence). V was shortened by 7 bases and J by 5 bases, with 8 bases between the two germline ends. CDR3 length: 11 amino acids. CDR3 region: CASTGGETQYF. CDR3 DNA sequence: TGTGCCAGCACAGGGGGGGAGACCCAGTACTTC.

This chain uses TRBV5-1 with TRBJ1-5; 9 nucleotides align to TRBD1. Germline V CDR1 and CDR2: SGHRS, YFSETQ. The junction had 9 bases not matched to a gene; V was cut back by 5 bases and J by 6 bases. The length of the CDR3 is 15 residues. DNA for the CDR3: TGCGCCAGCAGAGGGGGACAGGGAGTAGTTCAGCCCCAGCATTTT. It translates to CASRGGQGVVQPQHF. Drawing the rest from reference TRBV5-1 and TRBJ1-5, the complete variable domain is KAGVTQTPRYLIKTRGQQVTLSCSPISGHRSVSWYQQTPGQGLQFLFEYFSETQRNKGNFPGRFSGRQFSNSRSEMNVSTLELGDSALYLCASRGGQGVVQPQHFGDGTRLSIL.

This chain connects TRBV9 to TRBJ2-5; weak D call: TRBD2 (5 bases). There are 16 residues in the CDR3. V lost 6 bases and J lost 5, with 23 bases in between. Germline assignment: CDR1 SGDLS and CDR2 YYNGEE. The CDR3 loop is CASTLGGTFGIETQYF. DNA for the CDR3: TGTGCCAGCACCCTAGGAGGCACCTTCGGGATCGAGACCCAGTACTTC.

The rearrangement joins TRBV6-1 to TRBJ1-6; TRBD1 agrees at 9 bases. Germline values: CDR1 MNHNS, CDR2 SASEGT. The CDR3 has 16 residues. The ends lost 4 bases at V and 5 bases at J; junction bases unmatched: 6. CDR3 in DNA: TGTGCCAGCAGTGTCACCGGGACAGGGAATAATTCACCCCTCCACTTT. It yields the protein CASSVTGTGNNSPLHF.

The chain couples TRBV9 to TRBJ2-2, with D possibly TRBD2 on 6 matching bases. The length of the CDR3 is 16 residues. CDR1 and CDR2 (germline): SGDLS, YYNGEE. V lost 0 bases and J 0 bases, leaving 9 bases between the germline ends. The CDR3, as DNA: TGTGCCAGCAGCGTAGCTCCGGGGGCGAACACCGGGGAGCTGTTTTTT. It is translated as CASSVAPGANTGELFF.

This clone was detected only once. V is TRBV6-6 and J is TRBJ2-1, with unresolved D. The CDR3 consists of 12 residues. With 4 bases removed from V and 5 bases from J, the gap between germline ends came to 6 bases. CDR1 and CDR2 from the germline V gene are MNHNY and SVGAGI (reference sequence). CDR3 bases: TGTGCCAGCAGTTCGGGTAACAATGAGCAGTTCTTC. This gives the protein CASSSGNNEQFF.

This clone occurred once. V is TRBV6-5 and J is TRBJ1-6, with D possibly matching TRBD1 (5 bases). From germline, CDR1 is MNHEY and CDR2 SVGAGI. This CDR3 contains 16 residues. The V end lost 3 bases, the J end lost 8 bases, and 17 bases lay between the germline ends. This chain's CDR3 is CASSYPTTVFDSPLHF. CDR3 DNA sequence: TGTGCCAGCAGTTATCCAACGACAGTATTCGATTCACCCCTCCACTTT.

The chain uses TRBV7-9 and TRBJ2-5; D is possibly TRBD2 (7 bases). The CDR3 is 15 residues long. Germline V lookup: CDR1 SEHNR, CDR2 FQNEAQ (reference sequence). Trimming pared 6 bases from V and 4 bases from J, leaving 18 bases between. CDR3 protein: CASRLHSRGGETQYF. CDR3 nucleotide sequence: TGTGCCAGCAGACTCCATTCTAGGGGGGGAGAGACCCAGTACTTC.

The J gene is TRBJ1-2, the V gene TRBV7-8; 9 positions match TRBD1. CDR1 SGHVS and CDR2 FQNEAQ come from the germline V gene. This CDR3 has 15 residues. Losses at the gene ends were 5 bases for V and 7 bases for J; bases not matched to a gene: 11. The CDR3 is CASSATDRGPPGYTF. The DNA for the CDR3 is TGTGCCAGCAGCGCCACGGACAGGGGCCCTCCTGGCTACACCTTC.

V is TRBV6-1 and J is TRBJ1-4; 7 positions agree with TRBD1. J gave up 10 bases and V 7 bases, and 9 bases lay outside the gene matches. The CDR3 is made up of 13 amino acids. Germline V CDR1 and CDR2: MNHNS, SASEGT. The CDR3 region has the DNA TGTGCCAGCACCCTGACAGGGACGGTAAAACTGTTTTTT. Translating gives CASTLTGTVKLFF.

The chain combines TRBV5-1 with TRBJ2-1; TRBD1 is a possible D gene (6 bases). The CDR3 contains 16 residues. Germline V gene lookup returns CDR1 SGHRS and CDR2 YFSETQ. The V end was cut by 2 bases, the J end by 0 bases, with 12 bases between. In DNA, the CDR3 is TGCGCCAGCAGCTTCTCCGGGACAAACTCCTACAATGAGCAGTTCTTC. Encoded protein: CASSFSGTNSYNEQFF.